This T cell receptor (beta chain) was profiled in a study of blood T cell repertoires in COVID-19 (dated by TCRdb to about 2020). Some background on the complete study: Samples covering the acute and convalescent phases of COVID-19 were provided by collaborators in the United States, Italy and Spain. The prospective study material was composed of cDNA or gDNA derived from T cells, B-cell-depleted T cells, or PBMCs. Deeply sampled blood TCRbeta repertoires from subjects exposed to, actively infected with, or recovered from COVID-19 were included in the dataset. A freely available public database, intended as a resource for researchers studying the immune response to SARS-CoV-2, is where the repertoires were released. The samples were drawn from two sources: the first 160 participants of the ongoing ImmuneRACE study, and over 950 subjects contributed by 6 global collaborators. Nearly every sample came with metadata listing a de-identified subject ID, COVID-19 status, age in years and sex. Where HLA class I and class II types were available, the types were taken from metadata supplied by the sample provider, not from assay-based typing. Beyond this particular receptor, the publication reports: The amount of clinical and demographic metadata varied by source and participant and was provided uncurated.

With regard to this clone: Its antigen is unknown. Within one base of it there is no much larger clone, and no base qualities were kept.

TCRbeta CDR3 regions were amplified from genomic DNA by means of the immunoSEQ Assay, a bias-controlled multiplex PCR. Regarding the original processing steps: Nucleated cell counts per sample were estimated from amplification of reference gene primers within the assay. To quantify the absolute abundance of each unique TCRbeta CDR3 rearrangement, sequence reads were collapsed and filtered. For each sample, productive Simpson clonality was calculated as the square root of Simpson's diversity index over productive rearrangements. Here the immuneACCESS table is served through TCRdb, limited to in-frame sequences with V and J called. Missing clones are a known gap in these copies; in checked studies unresolved V genes cover under half, and the rest lacks a known reason. The V and J calls and clone size were taken over from that table, and D and trimming were inferred from the DNA. For this sample the table gives around 60,000 clones, of which approximately 80% were detected only once. The leading ten clones occupy 5.6% of the sample.

Whole blood was collected in K2EDTA tubes by collaborating institutions according to the institutions' own protocols. Collaborator samples were shipped for TCRbeta analysis as frozen whole blood, isolated PBMCs, or DNA extracted from either sample type. The source material was peripheral blood. This receptor was obtained from a woman in her fifties or sixties with acute or convalescent COVID-19.

The sequenced DNA is TGTGCCAGCAGCTTATACAGCACGAACACCGGGGAGCTGTTTTTT. It translates to CASSLYSTNTGELFF. The rearrangement joined TRBV9 to TRBJ2-2; no D segment can be confidently identified. In the germline V gene, CDR1 corresponds to SGDLS and CDR2 to YYNGEE. CDR3 length: 15 amino acids, cysteine to phenylalanine. The DNA shown is the 45-base CDR3, in frame from base 1. V and J are truncated by 4 bases and 0 bases respectively, leaving an intervening sequence of 10 bases.